This TCR beta chain was captured in a study of blood T cell repertoires in COVID-19. Sequencing was performed with immunoSEQ multiplex PCR; in TCRdb, only in-frame clones are kept and a portion is missing. In the table there are 80,000 to 95,000 clones, 80% to 85% of which are singletons. The length of the CDR3 is 15 residues. V lost 1 base to trimming and J lost 3 bases, with 13 bases between them. Germline V gives CDR1 SGHDN, CDR2 FVKESK. The chain combines TRBV14 with TRBJ2-7, with D maybe TRBD1 (6 bases). This sequence was found in a man aged 80 or over with acute or convalescent COVID-19. The material sequenced was peripheral blood. The CDR3 spells CASSQGSTGIYEQYF. For the CDR3, the DNA is TGTGCCAGCAGCCAAGGGTCGACAGGAATCTACGAGCAGTACTTC. Full variable domain (remainder filled in from reference TRBV14 and TRBJ2-7): EAGVTQFPSHSVIEKGQTVTLRCDPISGHDNLYWYRRVMGKEIKFLLHFVKESKQDESGMPNNRFLAERTGGTYSTLKVQPAELEDSGVYFCASSQGSTGIYEQYFGPGTRLTVT.